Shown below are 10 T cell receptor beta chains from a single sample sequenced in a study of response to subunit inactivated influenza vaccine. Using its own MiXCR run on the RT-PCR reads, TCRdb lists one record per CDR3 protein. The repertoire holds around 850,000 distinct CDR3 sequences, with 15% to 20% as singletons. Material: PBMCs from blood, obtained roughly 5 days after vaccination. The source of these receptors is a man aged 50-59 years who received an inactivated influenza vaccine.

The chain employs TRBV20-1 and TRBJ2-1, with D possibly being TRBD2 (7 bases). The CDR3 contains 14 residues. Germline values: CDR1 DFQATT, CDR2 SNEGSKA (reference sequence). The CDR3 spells CSSVRGAMGNEQFF. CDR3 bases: TGCAGCTCGGTACGGGGGGCCATGGGAAATGAGCAGTTCTTC.

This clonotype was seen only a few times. The CDR3 nucleotides read TGTGCCAGCAGCTCGAGACTAATTTATGGCTACACCTTC. Translation: CASSSRLIYGYTF. The V call is TRBV11-2, the J call TRBJ1-2; D is uncertain. V lost 4 bases, J lost 5 bases, and 11 bases lay in between. Germline values: CDR1 SGHAT, CDR2 FQNNGV. The CDR3 spans 13 residues.

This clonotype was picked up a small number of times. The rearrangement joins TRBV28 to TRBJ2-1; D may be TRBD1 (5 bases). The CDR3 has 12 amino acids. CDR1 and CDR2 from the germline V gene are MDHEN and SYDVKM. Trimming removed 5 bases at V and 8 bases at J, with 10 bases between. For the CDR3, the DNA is TGTGCCAGCAGTATAACAGGCGATGAGCAGTTCTTC. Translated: CASSITGDEQFF. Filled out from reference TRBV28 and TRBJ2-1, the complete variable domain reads DVKVTQSSRYLVKRTGEKVFLECVQDMDHENMFWYRQDPGLGLRLIYFSYDVKMKEKGDIPEGYSVSREKKERFSLILESASTNQTSMYLCASSITGDEQFFGPGTRLTVL.

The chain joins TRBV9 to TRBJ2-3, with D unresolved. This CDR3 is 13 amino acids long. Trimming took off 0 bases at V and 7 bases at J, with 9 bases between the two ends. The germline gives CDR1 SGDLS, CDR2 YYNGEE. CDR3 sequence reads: CASSVALGNTQYF. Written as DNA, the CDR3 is TGTGCCAGCAGCGTAGCTCTTGGTAATACGCAGTATTTT.

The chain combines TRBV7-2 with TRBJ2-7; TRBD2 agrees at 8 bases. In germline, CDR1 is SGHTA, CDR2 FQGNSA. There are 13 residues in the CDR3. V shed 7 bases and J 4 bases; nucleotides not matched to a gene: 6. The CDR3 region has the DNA TGTGCCAGCACACCCGGGGGGGAGTACGAGCAGTACTTC. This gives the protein CASTPGGEYEQYF.

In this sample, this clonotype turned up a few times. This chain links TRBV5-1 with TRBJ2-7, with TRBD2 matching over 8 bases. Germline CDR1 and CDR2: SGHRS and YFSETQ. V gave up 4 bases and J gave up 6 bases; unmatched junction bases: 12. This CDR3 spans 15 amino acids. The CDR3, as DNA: TGCGCCAGCAGCATAGCCGGGACTAGTCTCCTCGAGCAGTACTTC. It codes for CASSIAGTSLLEQYF.

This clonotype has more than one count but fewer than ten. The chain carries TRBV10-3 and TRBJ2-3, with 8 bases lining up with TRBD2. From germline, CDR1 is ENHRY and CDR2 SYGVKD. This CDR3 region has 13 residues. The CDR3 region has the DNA TGTGCAGCCGTAAGCGGGAGTTCAGATACGCAGTATTTT. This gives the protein CAAVSGSSDTQYF.

CDR3 sequence reads: CASSERANYEQYF. CDR3 bases: TGTGCCAGCAGTGAAAGGGCGAACTACGAGCAGTACTTC. J is TRBJ2-7 and V is TRBV6-1; D is unresolved. The CDR3 covers 13 residues. Per the germline V gene, CDR1 is MNHNS and CDR2 is SASEGT. The V end lost 2 bases, the J end lost 3 bases, and 8 bases lay between the germline ends.

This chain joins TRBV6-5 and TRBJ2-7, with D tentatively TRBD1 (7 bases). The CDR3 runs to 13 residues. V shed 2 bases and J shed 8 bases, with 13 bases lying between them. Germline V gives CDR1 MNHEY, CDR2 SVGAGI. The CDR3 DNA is TGTGCCAGCAGTTACAAGGCAGGGGGGAAGCAGTACTTC. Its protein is CASSYKAGGKQYF.

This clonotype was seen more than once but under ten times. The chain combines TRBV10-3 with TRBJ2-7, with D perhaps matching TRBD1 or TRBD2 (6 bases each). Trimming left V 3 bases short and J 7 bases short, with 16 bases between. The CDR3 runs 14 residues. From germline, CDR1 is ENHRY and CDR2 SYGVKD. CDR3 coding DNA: TGTGCCATCAGTGACAAGCCGGGGGCGGAGGAGCAGTACTTC. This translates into CAISDKPGAEEQYF.